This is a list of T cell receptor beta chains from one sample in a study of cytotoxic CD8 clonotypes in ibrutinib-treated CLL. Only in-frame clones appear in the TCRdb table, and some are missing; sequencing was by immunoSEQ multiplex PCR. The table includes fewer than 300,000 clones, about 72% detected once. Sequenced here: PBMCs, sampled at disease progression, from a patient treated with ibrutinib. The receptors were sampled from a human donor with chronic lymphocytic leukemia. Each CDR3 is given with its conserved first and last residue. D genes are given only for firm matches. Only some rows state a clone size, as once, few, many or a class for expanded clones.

CDR3: CSVAGLAENTVIDEQFF
DNA: TGCAGCGTTGCGGGACTAGCGGAGAACACGGTAATCGATGAGCAGTTCTTC
size: .
V: TRBV29-1
J: TRBJ2-1
D: TRBD2

CDR3: CSVGGDGRVGGYTF
DNA: TGCAGCGTTGGTGGGGACGGTCGTGTCGGTGGCTACACCTTC
size: .
V: TRBV29-1
J: TRBJ1-2
D: .

CDR3: CATSRATGDPKNIQYF
DNA: TGTGCCACCAGCAGGGCAACAGGGGACCCGAAAAACATTCAGTACTTC
size: few
V: TRBV15
J: TRBJ2-4
D: TRBD1

CDR3: CASSLGGTGYGYTF
DNA: TGTGCCAGCAGCTTAGGAGGGACAGGCTATGGCTACACCTTC
size: once
V: TRBV7-2
J: TRBJ1-2
D: TRBD1

CDR3: CASSTGNSPLHF
DNA: TGTGCCAGCTCAACGGGAAATTCACCCCTCCACTTT
size: few
V: TRBV18
J: TRBJ1-6
D: .

CDR3: CASSLWGQGETQYF
DNA: TGTGCCAGCAGCTTATGGGGGCAGGGAGAGACCCAGTACTTC
size: .
V: TRBV7-8
J: TRBJ2-5
D: .

CDR3: CASSVDGGVYNEQFF
DNA: TGTGCCAGCAGCGTAGACGGGGGGGTCTACAATGAGCAGTTCTTC
size: once
V: TRBV9
J: TRBJ2-1
D: TRBD2

CDR3: CASSHVGQQLNQPQHF
DNA: TGCGCCAGCAGCCATGTGGGTCAGCAGCTCAATCAGCCCCAGCATTTT
size: .
V: TRBV4-1
J: TRBJ1-5
D: .

CDR3: CASSGDSSNTGELFF
DNA: TGTGCCAGCAGCGGGGACTCCTCGAACACCGGGGAGCTGTTTTTT
size: few
V: TRBV9
J: TRBJ2-2
D: .

CDR3: CASSLSWGPDSYEQYF
DNA: TGTGCCAGCAGTTTGTCCTGGGGCCCTGACTCCTACGAGCAGTACTTC
size: few
V: TRBV28
J: TRBJ2-7
D: .

CDR3: CASGLVRLAGGHRRETQYF
DNA: TGTGCTAGTGGTTTGGTCCGACTAGCGGGGGGCCACAGGCGGGAGACCCAGTACTTC
size: .
V: TRBV12-5
J: TRBJ2-5
D: TRBD2

CDR3: CASSFTGAQDYGYTF
DNA: TGCGCCAGCAGCTTTACTGGGGCGCAGGACTATGGCTACACCTTC
size: once
V: TRBV5-1
J: TRBJ1-2
D: .

CDR3: CASSLTGLAGPDTQYF
DNA: TGCGCCAGCAGCTTAACGGGACTAGCGGGACCAGATACGCAGTATTTT
size: once
V: TRBV4-1
J: TRBJ2-3
D: TRBD2

CDR3: CASSQGGLLAGASYEQYF
DNA: TGCGCCAGCAGCCAAGGGGGGTTGCTAGCGGGAGCGTCCTACGAGCAGTACTTC
size: few
V: TRBV4-1
J: TRBJ2-7
D: TRBD2

CDR3: CASSYGTVLNTEAFF
DNA: TGTGCCAGCAGTTACGGGACAGTATTGAACACTGAAGCTTTCTTT
size: .
V: TRBV6-6
J: TRBJ1-1
D: TRBD1

CDR3: CASSPSGGLYYEQYF
DNA: TGTGCCAGCAGCCCCTCGGGGGGGCTGTACTACGAGCAGTACTTC
size: few
V: TRBV27
J: TRBJ2-7
D: TRBD2

CDR3: CASNSPRRGTDTQYF
DNA: TGTGCCAGCAACTCCCCTAGGAGAGGCACAGATACGCAGTATTTT
size: .
V: TRBV11-2
J: TRBJ2-3
D: .

CDR3: CASSLLAGVENEQFF
DNA: TGCGCCAGCAGCTTACTAGCGGGAGTGGAAAATGAGCAGTTCTTC
size: few
V: TRBV4-1
J: TRBJ2-1
D: TRBD2

CDR3: CASSPLAGAGTDTQYF
DNA: TGTGCCAGCTCACCATTGGCGGGGGCCGGCACAGATACGCAGTATTTT
size: few
V: TRBV18
J: TRBJ2-3
D: .

CDR3: CASSLQGVGNQPQHF
DNA: TGTGCCAGCAGCTTACAGGGCGTGGGCAATCAGCCCCAGCATTTT
size: once
V: TRBV7-8
J: TRBJ1-5
D: .

CDR3: CASSQYGTGYANEQFF
DNA: TGTGCCAGCAGCCAGTACGGGACAGGGTATGCGAATGAGCAGTTCTTC
size: .
V: TRBV16
J: TRBJ2-1
D: TRBD1

CDR3: CASSDGISTDTQYF
DNA: TGTGCCAGCAGTGACGGGATTTCCACAGATACGCAGTATTTT
size: .
V: TRBV6-4
J: TRBJ2-3
D: .

CDR3: CASSAWEQRIAGSQETQYF
DNA: TGTGCCAGCAGCGCCTGGGAACAGCGGATAGCGGGAAGCCAAGAGACCCAGTACTTC
size: .
V: TRBV7-9
J: TRBJ2-5
D: TRBD2

CDR3: CASSQVTDKEGYTF
DNA: TGCGCCAGCAGCCAAGTGACAGACAAAGAAGGCTACACCTTC
size: .
V: TRBV4-3
J: TRBJ1-2
D: .

CDR3: CASRRTGSNQPQHF
DNA: TGTGCAAGTCGTCGAACAGGGAGCAATCAGCCCCAGCATTTT
size: .
V: TRBV12-2
J: TRBJ1-5
D: .

CDR3: CASSNRDSVPVRELFF
DNA: TGTGCCAGCAGCAACCGGGACAGCGTCCCGGTTCGGGAGCTGTTTTTT
size: few
V: TRBV21-1
J: TRBJ2-2
D: .

CDR3: CASSLGARTQNIQYF
DNA: TGTGCCAGCAGCTTAGGCGCGAGGACACAAAACATTCAGTACTTC
size: .
V: TRBV7-8
J: TRBJ2-4
D: .

CDR3: CATSSFRGSPNEQFF
DNA: TGTGCCACCTCCTCTTTCCGCGGGAGCCCCAATGAGCAGTTCTTC
size: .
V: TRBV2
J: TRBJ2-1
D: TRBD2

CDR3: CASSYNRLYEQYF
DNA: TGTGCCAGCAGCTACAACCGGCTCTACGAGCAGTACTTC
size: .
V: TRBV28
J: TRBJ2-7
D: .

CDR3: CASSFGGNQHF
DNA: TGTGCCAGCAGTTTCGGGGGGAACCAGCATTTT
size: few
V: TRBV28
J: TRBJ1-5
D: .

CDR3: CASSQAAEYGYEQYF
DNA: TGCGCCAGCAGCCAAGCGGCCGAATACGGCTACGAGCAGTACTTC
size: .
V: TRBV4-3
J: TRBJ2-7
D: .

CDR3: CASSLDLGTGRTGYTF
DNA: TGTGCCAGCAGCTTAGATCTCGGGACAGGACGTACCGGCTACACCTTC
size: .
V: TRBV11-2
J: TRBJ1-2
D: TRBD1

CDR3: CSARPRDTQYF
DNA: TGCAGTGCTAGACCGAGGGATACGCAGTATTTT
size: few
V: TRBV20-1
J: TRBJ2-3
D: .

CDR3: CASRRSGNTEAFF
DNA: TGTGCCAGCAGGAGATCAGGGAACACTGAAGCTTTCTTT
size: few
V: TRBV25-1
J: TRBJ1-1
D: .

CDR3: CASSLPGQINSPLHF
DNA: TGCGCCAGCAGCCTGCCAGGGCAGATTAATTCACCCCTCCACTTT
size: .
V: TRBV5-1
J: TRBJ1-6
D: .

CDR3: CASSPTRGPLHF
DNA: TGTGCCAGCAGCCCTACCAGGGGACCCCTCCACTTT
size: .
V: TRBV13
J: TRBJ1-6
D: .

CDR3: CASSGRAGNTEAFF
DNA: TGTGCCAGCAGTGGCAGGGCGGGAAACACTGAAGCTTTCTTT
size: .
V: TRBV6-1
J: TRBJ1-1
D: .

CDR3: CASRNRDGEGYTF
DNA: TGTGCCAGCAGAAACAGGGACGGGGAAGGCTACACCTTC
size: .
V: TRBV9
J: TRBJ1-2
D: .

CDR3: CASMGGARIYGYTF
DNA: TGTGCCTCAATGGGGGGGGCACGTATCTATGGCTACACCTTC
size: .
V: TRBV2
J: TRBJ1-2
D: .

CDR3: CASSGDRVGNTQYF
DNA: TGCGCCAGCAGCGGCGACAGGGTGGGAAATACGCAGTATTTT
size: .
V: TRBV5-1
J: TRBJ2-3
D: TRBD1

CDR3: CASSMSQYSNQPQHF
DNA: TGTGCCAGTAGTATGAGTCAGTATAGCAATCAGCCCCAGCATTTT
size: .
V: TRBV19
J: TRBJ1-5
D: .